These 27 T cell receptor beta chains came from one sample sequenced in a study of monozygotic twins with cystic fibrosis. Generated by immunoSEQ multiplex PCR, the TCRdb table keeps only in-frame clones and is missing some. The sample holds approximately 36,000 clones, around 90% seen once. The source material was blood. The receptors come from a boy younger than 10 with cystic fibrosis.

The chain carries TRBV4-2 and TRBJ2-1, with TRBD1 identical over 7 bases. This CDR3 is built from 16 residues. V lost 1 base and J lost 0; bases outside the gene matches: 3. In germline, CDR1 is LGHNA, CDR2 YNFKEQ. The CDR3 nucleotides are TGTGCCAGCAGCCAAGCCGGGACAGCCTCCTACAATGAGCAGTTCTTC. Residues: CASSQAGTASYNEQFF.

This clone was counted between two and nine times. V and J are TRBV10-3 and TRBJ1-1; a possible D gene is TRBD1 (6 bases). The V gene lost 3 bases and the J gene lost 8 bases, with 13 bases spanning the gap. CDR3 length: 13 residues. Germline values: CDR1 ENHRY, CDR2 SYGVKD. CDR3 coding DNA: TGTGCCATCAGTGAACCCAGGGGACGAGAAGCTTTCTTT. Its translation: CAISEPRGREAFF.

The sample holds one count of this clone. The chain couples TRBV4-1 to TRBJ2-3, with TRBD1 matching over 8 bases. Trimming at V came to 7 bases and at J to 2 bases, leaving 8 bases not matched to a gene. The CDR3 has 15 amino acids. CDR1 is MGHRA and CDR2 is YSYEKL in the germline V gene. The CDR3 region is CASKPGQGSTDTQYF. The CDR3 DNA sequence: TGCGCCAGCAAACCAGGACAGGGCTCCACAGATACGCAGTATTTT.

CDR3 sequence reads: CASSLGQGNNSPLHF. The CDR3 region has the DNA TGCGCCAGCAGCTTGGGACAGGGAAATAATTCACCCCTCCACTTT. The chain is built from TRBV5-1 and TRBJ1-6; TRBD1 matches at 7 bases. The CDR3 totals 15 residues. The V gene's germline CDR1 is SGHRS and CDR2 YFSETQ. Trimming cost V 0 bases and J 5 bases; bases outside gene matches: 2.

The CDR3 sequence is CASSQGGVGGFGPTEAFF. The CDR3 coding sequence is TGTGCCAGCAGCCAAGGGGGTGTGGGGGGCTTCGGCCCCACTGAAGCTTTCTTT. The chain uses TRBV4-2 and TRBJ1-1; possible D gene TRBD1, 6 bases. The germline V and J ends were trimmed by 1 base and 4 bases, with 22 bases remaining between them. Germline lookup yields CDR1 LGHNA and CDR2 YNFKEQ. The CDR3 sequence is 18 residues long.

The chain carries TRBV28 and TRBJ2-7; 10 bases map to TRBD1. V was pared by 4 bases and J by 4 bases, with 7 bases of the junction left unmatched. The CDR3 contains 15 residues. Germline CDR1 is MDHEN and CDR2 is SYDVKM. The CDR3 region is CASSSRTGGVYEQYF. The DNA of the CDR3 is TGTGCCAGCAGTTCCCGGACAGGGGGGGTATACGAGCAGTACTTC.

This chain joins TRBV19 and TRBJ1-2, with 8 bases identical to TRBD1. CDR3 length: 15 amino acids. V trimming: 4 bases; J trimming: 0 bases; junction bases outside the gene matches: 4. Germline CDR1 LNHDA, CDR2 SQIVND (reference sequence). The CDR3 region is CASSTDRVANYGYTF. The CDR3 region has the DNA TGTGCCAGTAGTACGGACAGGGTTGCTAACTATGGCTACACCTTC.

CDR3 residues: CASSPGQRGTGELFF. The DNA for the CDR3 is TGTGCCAGCAGCCCCGGACAGCGAGGCACCGGGGAGCTGTTTTTT. V gene TRBV7-8 combines with J gene TRBJ2-2, with D possibly matching TRBD1 (6 bases). V was shortened by 5 bases and J by 4 bases, with 14 bases between the two germline ends. This CDR3 spans 15 amino acids. Germline V CDR1 and CDR2: SGHVS, FQNEAQ.

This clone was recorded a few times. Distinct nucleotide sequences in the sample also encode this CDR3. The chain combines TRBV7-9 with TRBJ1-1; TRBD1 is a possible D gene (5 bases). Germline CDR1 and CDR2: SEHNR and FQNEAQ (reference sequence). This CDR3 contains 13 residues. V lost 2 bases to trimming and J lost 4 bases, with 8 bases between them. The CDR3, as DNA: TGTGCCAGCAGCTTACAGGGTACCACTGAAGCTTTCTTT. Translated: CASSLQGTTEAFF.

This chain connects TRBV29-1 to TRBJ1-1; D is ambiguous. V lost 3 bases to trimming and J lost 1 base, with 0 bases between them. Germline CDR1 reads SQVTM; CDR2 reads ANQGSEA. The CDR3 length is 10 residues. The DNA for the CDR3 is TGCAGCGTTGAGAACACTGAAGCTTTCTTT. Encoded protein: CSVENTEAFF.

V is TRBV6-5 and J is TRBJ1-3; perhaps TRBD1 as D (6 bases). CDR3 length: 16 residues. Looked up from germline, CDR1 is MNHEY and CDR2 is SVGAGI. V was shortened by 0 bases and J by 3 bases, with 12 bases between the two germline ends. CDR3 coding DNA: TGTGCCAGCAGTTACTCGAGAAGGGGGATTGGAAACACCATATATTTT. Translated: CASSYSRRGIGNTIYF.

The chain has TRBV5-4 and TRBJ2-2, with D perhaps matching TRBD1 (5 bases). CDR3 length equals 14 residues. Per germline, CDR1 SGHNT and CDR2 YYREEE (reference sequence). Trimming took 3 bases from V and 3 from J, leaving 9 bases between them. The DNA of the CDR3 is TGTGCCAGCAGCTCTCTCAGGGACACCGGGGAGCTGTTTTTT. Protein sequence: CASSSLRDTGELFF.

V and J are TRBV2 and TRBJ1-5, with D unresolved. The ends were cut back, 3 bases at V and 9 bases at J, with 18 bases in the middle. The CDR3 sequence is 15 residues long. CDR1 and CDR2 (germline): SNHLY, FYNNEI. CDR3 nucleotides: TGTGCCAGCAGTGATGGGGAGACGGGCTTGTGGCCCCAGCATTTT. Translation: CASSDGETGLWPQHF.

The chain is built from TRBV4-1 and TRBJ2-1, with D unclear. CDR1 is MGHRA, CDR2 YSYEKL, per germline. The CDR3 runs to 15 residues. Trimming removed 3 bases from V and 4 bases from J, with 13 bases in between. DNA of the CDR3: TGCGCCAGCAGCCATGAAAGAGGACCTTACAATGAGCAGTTCTTC. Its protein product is CASSHERGPYNEQFF.

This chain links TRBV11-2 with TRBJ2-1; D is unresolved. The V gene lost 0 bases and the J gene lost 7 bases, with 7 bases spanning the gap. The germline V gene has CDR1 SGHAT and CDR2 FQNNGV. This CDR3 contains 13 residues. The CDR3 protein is CASSLDQLNEQFF. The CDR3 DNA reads TGTGCCAGCAGCTTAGACCAGTTGAATGAGCAGTTCTTC.

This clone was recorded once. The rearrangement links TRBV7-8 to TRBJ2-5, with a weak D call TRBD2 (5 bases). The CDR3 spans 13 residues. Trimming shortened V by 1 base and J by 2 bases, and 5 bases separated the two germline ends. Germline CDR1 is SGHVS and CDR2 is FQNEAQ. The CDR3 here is CASSLGTQETQYF. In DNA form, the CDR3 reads TGTGCCAGCAGCTTAGGGACTCAAGAGACCCAGTACTTC.

CDR3 in amino acids: CASSYSGAKTEAFF. CDR3 coding DNA: TGTGCCAGCAGTTACTCGGGGGCGAAAACTGAAGCTTTCTTT. This chain links TRBV6-5 with TRBJ1-1; TRBD1 is a possible D gene (6 bases). This CDR3 region has 14 residues. The V gene lost 0 bases and the J gene lost 5 bases, with 10 bases spanning the gap. Germline-derived CDR1 and CDR2 are MNHEY and SVGAGI.

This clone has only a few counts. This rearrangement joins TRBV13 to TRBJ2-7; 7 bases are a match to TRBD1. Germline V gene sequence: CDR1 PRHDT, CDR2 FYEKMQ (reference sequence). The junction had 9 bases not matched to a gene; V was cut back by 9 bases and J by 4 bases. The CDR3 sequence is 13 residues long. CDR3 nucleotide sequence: TGTGCCAGTAGCAACAGGGGAAGGTACGAGCAGTACTTC. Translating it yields CASSNRGRYEQYF.

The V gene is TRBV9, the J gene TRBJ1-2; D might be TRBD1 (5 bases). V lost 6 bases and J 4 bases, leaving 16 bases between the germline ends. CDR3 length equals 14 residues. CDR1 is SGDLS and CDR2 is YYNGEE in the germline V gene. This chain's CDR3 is CASKRQGEAYGYTF. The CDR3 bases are TGTGCCAGCAAACGCCAAGGGGAGGCCTATGGCTACACCTTC.

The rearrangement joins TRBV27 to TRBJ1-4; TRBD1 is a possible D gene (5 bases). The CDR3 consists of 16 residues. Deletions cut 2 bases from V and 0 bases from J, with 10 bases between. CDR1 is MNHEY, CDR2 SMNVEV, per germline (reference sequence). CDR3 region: CASSLRGGTTNEKLFF. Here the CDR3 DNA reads TGTGCCAGCAGTTTAAGGGGTGGGACAACTAATGAAAAACTGTTTTTT.

This chain's CDR3 is CSVPSDRGGYGYTF. Here the CDR3 DNA reads TGCAGCGTCCCATCGGACAGGGGCGGCTATGGCTACACCTTC. V usage is TRBV29-1 and J usage is TRBJ1-2; 9 bases map to TRBD1. The germline CDR1 and CDR2 sequences are SQVTM and ANQGSEA. The CDR3 has 14 amino acids. V lost 6 bases to trimming and J lost 4 bases; unmatched junction nucleotides: 9.

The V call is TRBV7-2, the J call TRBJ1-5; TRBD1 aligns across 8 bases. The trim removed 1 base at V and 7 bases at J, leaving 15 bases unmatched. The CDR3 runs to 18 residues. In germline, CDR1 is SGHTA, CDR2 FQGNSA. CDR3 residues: CASSLEYGQGATEQPQHF. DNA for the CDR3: TGTGCCAGCAGCTTAGAGTATGGGCAGGGGGCGACGGAGCAGCCCCAGCATTTT.

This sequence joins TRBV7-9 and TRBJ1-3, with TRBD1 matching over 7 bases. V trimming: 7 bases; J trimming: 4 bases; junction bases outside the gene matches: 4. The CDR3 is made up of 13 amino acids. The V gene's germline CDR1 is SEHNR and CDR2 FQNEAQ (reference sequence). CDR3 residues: CASIGDRGNTIYF. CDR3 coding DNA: TGTGCCAGCATTGGGGACAGAGGAAACACCATATATTTT.

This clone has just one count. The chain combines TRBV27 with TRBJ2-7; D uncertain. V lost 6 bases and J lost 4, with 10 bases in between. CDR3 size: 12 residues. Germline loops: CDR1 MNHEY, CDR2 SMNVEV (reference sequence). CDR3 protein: CASRHAGYEQYF. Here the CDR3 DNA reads TGTGCCAGCAGGCACGCCGGGTACGAGCAGTACTTC.

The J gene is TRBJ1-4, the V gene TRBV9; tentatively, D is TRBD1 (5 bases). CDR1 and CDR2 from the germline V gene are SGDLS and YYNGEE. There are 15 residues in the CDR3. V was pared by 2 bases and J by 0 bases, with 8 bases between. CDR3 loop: CASSVGDSTNEKLFF. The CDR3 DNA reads TGTGCCAGCAGCGTGGGGGATTCAACTAATGAAAAACTGTTTTTT.

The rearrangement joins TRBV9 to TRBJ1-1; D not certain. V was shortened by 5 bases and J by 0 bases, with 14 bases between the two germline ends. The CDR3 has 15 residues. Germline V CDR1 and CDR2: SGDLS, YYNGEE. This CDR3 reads CASRRNPTLNTEAFF. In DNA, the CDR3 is TGTGCCAGCAGGCGTAACCCCACCCTGAACACTGAAGCTTTCTTT.

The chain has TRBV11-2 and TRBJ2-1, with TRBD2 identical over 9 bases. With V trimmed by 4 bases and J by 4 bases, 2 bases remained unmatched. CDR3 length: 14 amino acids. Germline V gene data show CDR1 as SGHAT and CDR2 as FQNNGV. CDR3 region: CASSSSGAYNEQFF. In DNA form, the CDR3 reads TGTGCCAGCAGCTCTAGCGGGGCTTACAATGAGCAGTTCTTC.